These 18 T cell receptor beta chains originate from one sample sequenced in a study of vaccination and CD4 T cells after COVID-19. Documented treatment: roughly 10-day PBMC culture with coronavirus spike peptide pools or control peptides (ViraFEST assay). It was before the COVID-19 pandemic (2011-2018) that the unexposed donor's CD4+ T cells were collected. Cultured CD4+ T-cell DNA underwent Oncomine TCR Beta short-read sequencing. Genomic DNA was extracted from cultured CD4+ T cells. One entry per CDR3 protein results from TCRdb running MiXCR on the PCR reads. The table records 8,500 to 13,000 distinct CDR3 sequences, under 35% of them present only once. These TCRs' antigens remain unknown. Sequenced: CD4+ T cells from blood, cultured in vitro. These receptors were collected from a human donor in good health.

The rearrangement links TRBV20-1 to TRBJ2-1, with 7 bases lining up with TRBD2. Germline trimming cut 5 bases from V and 4 bases from J; bases unmatched to any gene: 11. The CDR3 spans 15 residues. Germline-derived CDR1 and CDR2 are DFQATT and SNEGSKA (reference sequence). In DNA form, the CDR3 reads TGCAGTGCTCAACCCGGGGGGACGCTTTACAATGAGCAGTTCTTC. It encodes CSAQPGGTLYNEQFF.

The genes are TRBV20-1 and TRBJ2-6; D is undetermined. This CDR3 is 16 amino acids long. CDR1 and CDR2 (germline): DFQATT, SNEGSKA (reference sequence). V dropped 4 bases and J dropped 1 base, with 14 bases sitting between them. The CDR3 DNA reads TGCAGTGCTAAGTCCCTTGGCCAGTCTGGGGCCAACGTCCTGACTTTC. Encoded protein: CSAKSLGQSGANVLTF.

This rearrangement joins TRBV12-3 or TRBV12-4 to TRBJ2-1; D is possibly TRBD1 (6 bases). The CDR3 has 14 amino acids. V gave up 7 bases and J gave up 4 bases, with 14 bases separating them. DNA of the CDR3: TGTGCCAGCACTCCCGACAGGACTTACAATGAGCAGTTCTTC. Translation gives CASTPDRTYNEQFF.

The CDR3 loop reads CASQPSSGENSPLHF. CDR3 nucleotides: TGTGCCAGCCAGCCGTCCTCGGGTGAGAATTCACCCCTCCACTTT. V and J are TRBV28 and TRBJ1-6; D gene ambiguous. Trimming stripped 8 bases from V and 7 bases from J, with 18 bases between. Germline CDR1 MDHEN, CDR2 SYDVKM. This CDR3 has 15 residues.

This clonotype has a single count. CDR3 nucleotides: TGTGCCAGTGGTAGGGCGGGAAGGTACAATGAGCAGTTCTTC. Its protein is CASGRAGRYNEQFF. The J gene is TRBJ2-1, the V gene TRBV19, with a tentative D call TRBD2 (6 bases). The germline gives CDR1 LNHDA, CDR2 SQIVND (reference sequence). The V gene lost 8 bases and the J gene lost 4 bases, with 15 bases spanning the gap. The length of the CDR3 is 14 residues.

The J gene is TRBJ1-5, the V gene TRBV30; D is undetermined. The germline CDR1 and CDR2 sequences are GTSNPN and SVGIG (reference sequence). Trimming removed 3 bases at V and 0 bases at J, with 12 bases between. The length of the CDR3 is 15 residues. CDR3 protein: CAWSIGQFSNQPQHF. Here the CDR3 DNA reads TGTGCCTGGAGCATAGGGCAGTTTAGCAATCAGCCCCAGCATTTT.

This clonotype turned up a few times. The J gene is TRBJ1-2, the V gene TRBV29-1; 12 nucleotides match TRBD1. CDR1 SQVTM and CDR2 ANQGSEA come from the germline V gene. Trimming cost V 5 bases and J 8 bases; bases outside gene matches: 9. The CDR3 is 14 residues long. CDR3 DNA sequence: TGCAGCGTTTCCTGGGACAGGGGGCGAGGCGGCTACACCTTC. This encodes CSVSWDRGRGGYTF.

The chain recombines TRBV19 with TRBJ2-6; D ambiguous. The CDR3 consists of 14 residues. CDR1 is LNHDA and CDR2 is SQIVND in the germline V gene (reference sequence). V lost 4 bases to trimming and J lost 0 bases, with 4 bases between them. CDR3 coding DNA: TGTGCCAGTAGTAGGCCCTCTGGGGCCAACGTCCTGACTTTC. Translated: CASSRPSGANVLTF.

This clonotype was seen a handful of times. CDR3 nucleotides: TGTGCCATCAGGCCACAGGGGTCCGAGCAGTACTTC. Translated: CAIRPQGSEQYF. The chain joins TRBV10-3 to TRBJ2-7, with 7 positions matching TRBD1. Looked up from germline, CDR1 is ENHRY and CDR2 is SYGVKD. The length of the CDR3 is 12 residues. V dropped 6 bases and J dropped 6; count of bases not matched to a gene: 5.

This clonotype has only a few counts. The chain uses TRBV6-2 or TRBV6-3 and TRBJ1-5; 10 nucleotides match TRBD1. The V gene's germline CDR1 is MNHEY and CDR2 SVGEGT. The CDR3 is 20 amino acids. V lost 0 bases, J lost 2 bases, and 13 bases stayed unmatched. CDR3 bases: TGTGCCAGCAGTTACTCGAGGGACAGGGGTTTTCCATCTCGCAATCAGCCCCAGCATTTT. Translating it yields CASSYSRDRGFPSRNQPQHF.

The chain uses TRBV7-9 and TRBJ2-7, with a possible D match to TRBD1 (5 bases). CDR3 length equals 14 residues. Looked up from germline, CDR1 is SEHNR and CDR2 is FQNEAQ (reference sequence). Trimming pared 0 bases from V and 4 bases from J, leaving 10 bases between. CDR3 residues: CASSLAQGRYEQYF. The CDR3 nucleotides are TGTGCCAGCAGCTTAGCGCAGGGAAGGTACGAGCAGTACTTC.

The chain combines TRBV18 with TRBJ2-3, with D uncertain. The CDR3 has 11 residues. The V end was cut by 2 bases, the J end by 5 bases, with 2 bases between. CDR1 is KGHSH and CDR2 is LQKENI in the germline V gene. CDR3 region: CASSPGDTQYF. As DNA, the CDR3 is TGTGCCAGCTCACCAGGAGATACGCAGTATTTT. The complete variable domain, with remaining parts taken from reference TRBV18 and TRBJ2-3, reads NAGVMQNPRHLVRRRGQEARLRCSPMKGHSHVYWYRQLPEEGLKFMVYLQKENIIDESGMPKERFSAEFPKEGPSILRIQQVVRGDSAAYFCASSPGDTQYFGPGTRLTVL.

The V and J genes are TRBV5-8 and TRBJ1-6, with 8 bases that match TRBD1. Germline loops: CDR1 SGHTS, CDR2 YDEGEE. This CDR3 spans 18 amino acids. Trimming cost V 4 bases and J 5 bases; bases outside gene matches: 14. Here the CDR3 reads CASSPSRDRPWNNSPLHF. The CDR3 coding sequence is TGTGCCAGCAGCCCGTCCCGGGACAGGCCGTGGAATAATTCACCCCTCCACTTT.

This sequence joins TRBV7-3 and TRBJ2-1; TRBD1 agrees at 9 bases. The germline V gene has CDR1 SGHTA and CDR2 FQGTGA. The CDR3 runs to 16 residues. V was pared by 5 bases and J by 3 bases, with 8 bases of the junction left unmatched. The CDR3 spells CASSQMGQGSYNEQFF. CDR3 nucleotides: TGTGCCAGCAGCCAAATGGGACAGGGTAGCTACAATGAGCAGTTCTTC.

V and J are TRBV7-9 and TRBJ2-5, with TRBD2 matching over 10 bases. Per the germline V gene, CDR1 is SEHNR and CDR2 is FQNEAQ (reference sequence). This CDR3 is 15 amino acids long. V lost 7 bases and J lost 3; bases outside the gene matches: 8. CDR3 in amino acids: CASKENLAGEETQYF. CDR3 DNA: TGTGCCAGCAAGGAAAACCTAGCGGGAGAAGAGACCCAGTACTTC.

The V call is TRBV20-1, the J call TRBJ2-2; a possible D gene is TRBD2 (6 bases). Germline V gives CDR1 DFQATT, CDR2 SNEGSKA (reference sequence). This CDR3 has 16 residues. V was cut by 0 bases and J by 7 bases, with 18 bases left in between. In DNA, the CDR3 is TGCAGTGCTAGAGATCCCCTAGCGAAATCCATCGGGGAGCTGTTTTTT. It codes for CSARDPLAKSIGELFF.

This clonotype was detected a few times. The chain employs TRBV6-1 and TRBJ2-5; 10 nucleotides match TRBD1. CDR1 is MNHNS, CDR2 SASEGT, per germline. V shed 5 bases and J 5 bases; nucleotides not matched to a gene: 8. There are 15 residues in the CDR3. This CDR3 reads CASSNRDRGLETQYF. The CDR3 DNA reads as TGTGCCAGCAGTAACCGGGACAGGGGTTTGGAGACCCAGTACTTC.

The chain links TRBV29-1 to TRBJ1-5, with D unclear. The CDR3 extends over 14 amino acids. V was shortened by 4 bases and J by 1 base, with 11 bases between the two germline ends. Germline assignment: CDR1 SQVTM and CDR2 ANQGSEA. The CDR3 reads CSVGRVASNQPQHF. The CDR3 DNA is TGCAGCGTTGGGAGGGTGGCGAGCAATCAGCCCCAGCATTTT.